These 22 T cell receptor beta chains share one sample of origin, sequenced in a study of shared clonotypes between healthy human individuals. TCRdb's table, derived via immunoSEQ multiplex PCR, lists solely in-frame clones and lacks some. The table includes about 2.4 million clones, more than 85% detected once. The sequenced sample consisted of naive CD4+ T cells from PBMCs. Subset here: CD45RA+ positively selected. All receptors derive from a man aged 18 to 30 in good health. Some clones in this sample may be carry-over from other donors' samples.

The chain recombines TRBV5-3 with TRBJ2-7; possible D gene TRBD1, 6 bases. TRBV5-3 is given ORF status, its function remaining uncertain. The CDR3 extends over 14 amino acids. Between the trimmed V and J ends, which lost 5 bases and 4 bases, there was a span of 16 bases. The DNA of the CDR3 is TGTGCCAGAAGTCCAGGGGCGAAAGAGTACGAGCAGTACTTC. Translation gives CARSPGAKEYEQYF.

The chain combines TRBV19 with TRBJ2-5; 12 nucleotides line up with TRBD2. V shed 9 bases and J 4 bases; nucleotides not matched to a gene: 9. The CDR3 loop spans 15 amino acids. The germline V gene has CDR1 LNHDA and CDR2 SQIVND (reference sequence). The DNA for the CDR3 is TGTGCCAGCCGACCTCCGGGACTAGCGGGAGAGACCCAGTACTTC. As protein: CASRPPGLAGETQYF.

This sequence joins TRBV19 and TRBJ2-5; 11 bases fit TRBD2. V shed 9 bases and J 4 bases; nucleotides not matched to a gene: 19. There are 18 residues in the CDR3. From germline, CDR1 is LNHDA and CDR2 SQIVND (reference sequence). CDR3 protein: CARQDLGTSGSEVETQYF. The CDR3 DNA is TGTGCCAGACAGGATCTCGGGACTAGCGGATCCGAGGTAGAGACCCAGTACTTC.

This chain links TRBV19 with TRBJ1-2; D perhaps matches TRBD1 (5 bases). The CDR3 has 15 amino acids. CDR1 and CDR2 from the germline V gene are LNHDA and SQIVND (reference sequence). V lost 5 bases to trimming and J lost 2 bases, with 15 bases between them. The DNA for the CDR3 is TGTGCCAGTAGTTGGGGGACGGTTTTAAACTATGGCTACACCTTC. Translated, it gives CASSWGTVLNYGYTF.

This chain links TRBV18 with TRBJ2-7, with D perhaps matching TRBD1 (6 bases). The CDR3 has 14 amino acids. V lost 4 bases and J 4 bases, leaving 14 bases between the germline ends. Germline V gene data show CDR1 as KGHSH and CDR2 as LQKENI. Here the CDR3 reads CASSQGRGSYEQYF. The CDR3, as DNA: TGTGCCAGCTCACAGGGCAGGGGTTCGTACGAGCAGTACTTC.

The chain carries TRBV7-7 and TRBJ2-3; 7 nucleotides line up with TRBD2. The V segment lost 2 bases and the J segment 3 bases; nucleotides outside the gene matches: 5. CDR1 and CDR2 (germline): SSHAT, FNYEAQ (reference sequence). The CDR3 runs 15 residues. CDR3 sequence reads: CASSLFPGGTDTQYF. CDR3 in DNA: TGTGCCAGCAGCTTATTTCCGGGAGGAACAGATACGCAGTATTTT.

V is TRBV7-9 and J is TRBJ1-2; D uncertain. There are 14 residues in the CDR3. V dropped 8 bases and J dropped 2 bases, with 15 bases sitting between them. Germline CDR1 reads SEHNR; CDR2 reads FQNEAQ (reference sequence). The CDR3 spells CASDDLGRNYGYTF. The DNA of the CDR3 is TGTGCCAGCGATGATTTGGGGAGGAACTATGGCTACACCTTC.

This chain links TRBV28 with TRBJ1-6; 10 nucleotides match TRBD1. This CDR3 has 14 amino acids. Germline V lookup: CDR1 MDHEN, CDR2 SYDVKM. The trim removed 7 bases at V and 9 bases at J, leaving 6 bases unmatched. The CDR3 here is CASNDRGRSSPLHF. DNA for the CDR3: TGTGCCAGCAACGACAGGGGGCGCAGTTCACCCCTCCACTTT. Looking up the rest from reference TRBV28 and TRBJ1-6 gives the full variable domain: DVKVTQSSRYLVKRTGEKVFLECVQDMDHENMFWYRQDPGLGLRLIYFSYDVKMKEKGDIPEGYSVSREKKERFSLILESASTNQTSMYLCASNDRGRSSPLHFGNGTRLTVT.

V gene TRBV28 combines with J gene TRBJ2-3, with 10 bases matching TRBD2. CDR1 is MDHEN, CDR2 SYDVKM, per germline. CDR3 length equals 15 residues. Trimming removed 8 bases from V and 1 base from J; junction bases left unmatched: 6. The CDR3 here is CASHLAGEGTDTQYF. The CDR3, as DNA: TGTGCCAGCCATCTAGCGGGAGAGGGCACAGATACGCAGTATTTT.

V gene TRBV6-6 combines with J gene TRBJ1-1; the D is unclear. Trimming took 3 bases from V and 1 from J, leaving 12 bases between them. The CDR3 sequence is 15 residues long. Per germline, CDR1 MNHNY and CDR2 SVGAGI (reference sequence). The CDR3 coding sequence is TGTGCCAGCAGTTATTGGGGAGACCAGAACACTGAAGCTTTCTTT. Its protein is CASSYWGDQNTEAFF.

The rearrangement joins TRBV7-9 to TRBJ2-1; D could derive from TRBD1 or TRBD2 (5 bases each). The V gene's germline CDR1 is SEHNR and CDR2 FQNEAQ (reference sequence). The CDR3 totals 16 residues. Trimming took off 6 bases at V and 0 bases at J, with 15 bases between the two ends. The CDR3 loop reads CASSRTAQGSYNEQFF. The CDR3 DNA follows: TGTGCCAGCAGTCGGACTGCCCAGGGCTCCTACAATGAGCAGTTCTTC.

This chain uses TRBV5-1 with TRBJ2-7; 7 nucleotides match TRBD1. The CDR3 length is 16 residues. Germline values: CDR1 SGHRS, CDR2 YFSETQ. The V and J ends lost 4 bases and 0 bases, in that order; junction bases with no gene match: 10. This chain's CDR3 is CASSPEGALSSYEQYF. The DNA of the CDR3 is TGCGCCAGCAGCCCAGAGGGGGCGCTGTCCTCCTACGAGCAGTACTTC.

Comments on this clone: Other DNA variants within this sample encode the same CDR3. The chain recombines TRBV7-9 with TRBJ1-1; weak D call: TRBD1 (6 bases). The length of the CDR3 is 13 residues. Germline V gene sequence: CDR1 SEHNR, CDR2 FQNEAQ (reference sequence). Trimming shortened V by 4 bases and J by 3 bases, and 9 bases separated the two germline ends. The CDR3 coding sequence is TGTGCCAGCAGCTCGACAGGTTACACTGAAGCTTTCTTT. Its translation is CASSSTGYTEAFF.

The V and J genes are TRBV5-4 and TRBJ2-1; 11 bases are shared with TRBD2. The CDR3 has 17 residues. CDR1 SGHNT and CDR2 YYREEE come from the germline V gene (reference sequence). V lost 4 bases to trimming and J lost 7 bases; unmatched junction nucleotides: 13. The CDR3 nucleotides read TGTGCCAGCAGCGGTACCGGTAGCGGGAGGGCCGGGAATGAGCAGTTCTTC. Translating gives CASSGTGSGRAGNEQFF. Together with reference TRBV5-4 and TRBJ2-1, the CDR3 gives the full variable domain: ETGVTQSPTHLIKTRGQQVTLRCSSQSGHNTVSWYQQALGQGPQFIFQYYREEENGRGNFPPRFSGLQFPNYSSELNVNALELDDSALYLCASSGTGSGRAGNEQFFGPGTRLTVL.

The chain couples TRBV4-1 to TRBJ1-4; D is undetermined. V lost 5 bases, J lost 4 bases, and 5 bases lay in between. The CDR3 has 12 residues. Germline CDR1 and CDR2: MGHRA and YSYEKL. The CDR3 coding sequence is TGCGCCAGCAGCTCTATTAATGAAAAACTGTTTTTT. It is translated as CASSSINEKLFF.

Note on this clone: The identical CDR3 is also encoded by other nucleotide sequences in the sample. This sequence joins TRBV18 and TRBJ1-1; 7 bases fit TRBD1. The V segment lost 3 bases and the J segment 6 bases; nucleotides outside the gene matches: 7. Germline CDR1 and CDR2: KGHSH and LQKENI. The CDR3 spans 14 residues. In nucleotides, the CDR3 is TGTGCCAGCTCACCCGACAGGGTGCTCTCTGAAGCTTTCTTT. Translated: CASSPDRVLSEAFF.

The genes are TRBV4-1 and TRBJ2-6; no firm D call. This CDR3 is built from 14 residues. CDR1 is MGHRA, CDR2 YSYEKL, per germline. V shed 1 base and J shed 4 bases, with 5 bases lying between them. CDR3 protein: CASSQGEGANVLTF. In DNA, the CDR3 is TGCGCCAGCAGCCAAGGGGAAGGGGCCAACGTCCTGACTTTC.

J is TRBJ2-1 and V is TRBV7-3; 11 bases match TRBD2. Germline CDR1 and CDR2: SGHTA and FQGTGA. Trimming cost V 5 bases and J 6 bases; bases outside gene matches: 9. CDR3 size: 16 residues. The CDR3 DNA reads TGTGCCAGCAGCCAGATAGCGGGAGGGCTTGGCAATGAGCAGTTCTTC. Translated, it gives CASSQIAGGLGNEQFF.

The chain recombines TRBV7-3 with TRBJ2-1; the D gene is possibly TRBD2 (6 bases). In germline, CDR1 is SGHTA, CDR2 FQGTGA. With 3 bases removed from V and 12 bases from J, the gap between germline ends came to 12 bases. There are 12 residues in the CDR3. CDR3 loop: CASSFGRDPQFF. The CDR3 DNA follows: TGTGCCAGCAGCTTCGGGCGGGACCCGCAGTTCTTC. Full variable domain (missing parts from reference TRBV7-3 and TRBJ2-1): GAGVSQTPSNKVTEKGKYVELRCDPISGHTALYWYRQSLGQGPEFLIYFQGTGAADDSGLPNDRFFAVRPEGSVSTLKIQRTERGDSAVYLCASSFGRDPQFFGPGTRLTVL.

V and J are TRBV18 and TRBJ2-5; D gene unclear. Between the trimmed V and J ends, which lost 3 bases and 4 bases, there was a span of 15 bases. In germline, CDR1 is KGHSH, CDR2 LQKENI. CDR3 length: 15 residues. Here the CDR3 reads CASSPLVRVGETQYF. The CDR3 coding sequence is TGTGCCAGCTCACCGCTGGTGAGAGTTGGAGAGACCCAGTACTTC.

The V gene is TRBV7-7, the J gene TRBJ1-2, with TRBD1 identical over 7 bases. CDR1 and CDR2 from the germline V gene are SSHAT and FNYEAQ (reference sequence). V gave up 0 bases and J gave up 8 bases; unmatched junction bases: 9. CDR3 size: 15 residues. The CDR3 nucleotides read TGTGCCAGCAGCTTAGCTTACGACAGGGTTGGCGGCTACACCTTC. Its translation is CASSLAYDRVGGYTF.

J is TRBJ1-2 and V is TRBV4-2; D is possibly TRBD1 (6 bases). The CDR3 runs 14 residues. Between the trimmed V and J ends, which lost 3 bases and 5 bases, there was a span of 13 bases. Germline-derived CDR1 and CDR2 are LGHNA and YNFKEQ. The CDR3 bases are TGTGCCAGCAGCCATCCGACAGGCCGATATGGCTACACCTTC. It encodes CASSHPTGRYGYTF.